The clone carrying this T cell receptor beta chain has just one count. This specimen comes from a study of T cell responses to AZD1222 COVID-19 vaccine. The germline gives CDR1 LNHNV, CDR2 YYDKDF (reference sequence). Losses at the gene ends were 0 bases for V and 4 bases for J; bases not matched to a gene: 8. The CDR3 has 17 amino acids. Produced via immunoSEQ multiplex PCR; TCRdb's table is partial and in-frame only. The table records roughly 120,000 clones, 80% to 90% of them present only once. The input for sequencing was peripheral blood, taken on day 0 of AZD1222 vaccination. J is TRBJ2-3 and V is TRBV15; 9 bases line up with TRBD2. The source of this sequence is an adult in good health. In DNA form, the CDR3 reads TGTGCCACCAGCAGAGACTTCGGCGGGGGGGCGGCAGATACGCAGTATTTT. Its translation: CATSRDFGGGAADTQYF.